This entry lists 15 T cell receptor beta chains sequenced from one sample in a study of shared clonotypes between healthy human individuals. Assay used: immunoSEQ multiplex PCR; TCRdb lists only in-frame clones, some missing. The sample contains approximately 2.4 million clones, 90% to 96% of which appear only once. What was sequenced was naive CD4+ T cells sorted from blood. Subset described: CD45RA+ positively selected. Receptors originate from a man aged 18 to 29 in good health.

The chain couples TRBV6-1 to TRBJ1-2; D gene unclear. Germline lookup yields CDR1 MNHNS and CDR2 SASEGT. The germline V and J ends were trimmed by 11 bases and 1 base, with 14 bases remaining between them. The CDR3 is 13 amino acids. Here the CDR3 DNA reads TGTGCCTCCGATAAAGTGGATAACTATGGCTACACCTTC. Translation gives CASDKVDNYGYTF.

CDR3 amino acids: CASSDPGQGAGGYTF. For the CDR3, the DNA is TGTGCCAGCAGTGATCCGGGACAGGGGGCAGGTGGCTACACCTTC. The chain joins TRBV25-1 to TRBJ1-2; 12 nucleotides match TRBD1. V shed 3 bases, J shed 7 bases, and the junction held 6 bases outside the gene matches. In germline, CDR1 is MGHDK, CDR2 SYGVNS. This CDR3 has 15 amino acids.

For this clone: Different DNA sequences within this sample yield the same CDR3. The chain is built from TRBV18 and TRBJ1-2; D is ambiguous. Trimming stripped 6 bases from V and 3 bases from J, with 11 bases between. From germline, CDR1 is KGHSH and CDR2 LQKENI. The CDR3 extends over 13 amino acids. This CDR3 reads CASSPGLDYGYTF. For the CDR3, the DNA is TGTGCCAGCTCCCCCGGATTGGACTATGGCTACACCTTC.

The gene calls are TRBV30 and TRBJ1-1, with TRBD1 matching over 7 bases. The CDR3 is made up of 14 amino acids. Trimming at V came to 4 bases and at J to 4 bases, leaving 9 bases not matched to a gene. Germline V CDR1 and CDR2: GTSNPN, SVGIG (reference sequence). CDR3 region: CAWTRSTGSTEAFF. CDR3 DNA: TGTGCCTGGACCCGCTCGACAGGGAGCACTGAAGCTTTCTTT.

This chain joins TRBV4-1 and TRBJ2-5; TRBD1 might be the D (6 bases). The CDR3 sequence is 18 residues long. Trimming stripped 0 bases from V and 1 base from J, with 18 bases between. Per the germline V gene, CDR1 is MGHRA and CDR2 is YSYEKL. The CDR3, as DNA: TGCGCCAGCAGCCAAGAGAAGGGGACAAGGGGTTCCCAAGAGACCCAGTACTTC. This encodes CASSQEKGTRGSQETQYF.

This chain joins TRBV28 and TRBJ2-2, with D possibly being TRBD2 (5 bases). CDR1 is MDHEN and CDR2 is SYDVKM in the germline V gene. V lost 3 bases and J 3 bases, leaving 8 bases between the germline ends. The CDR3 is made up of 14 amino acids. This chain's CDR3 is CASSFGGYTGELFF. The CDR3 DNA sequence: TGTGCCAGCAGTTTTGGAGGTTACACCGGGGAGCTGTTTTTT.

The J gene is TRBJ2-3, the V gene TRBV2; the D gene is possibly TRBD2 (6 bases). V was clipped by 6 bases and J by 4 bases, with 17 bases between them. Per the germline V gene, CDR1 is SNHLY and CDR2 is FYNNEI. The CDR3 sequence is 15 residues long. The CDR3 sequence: CASRQETSFPDTQYF. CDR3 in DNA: TGTGCCAGCAGACAAGAGACTAGTTTTCCAGATACGCAGTATTTT.

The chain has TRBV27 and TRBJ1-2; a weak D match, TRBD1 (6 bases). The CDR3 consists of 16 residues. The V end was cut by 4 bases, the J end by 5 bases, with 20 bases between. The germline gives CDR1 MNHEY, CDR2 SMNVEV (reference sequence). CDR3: CASSSTNPPGAYGYTF. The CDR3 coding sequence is TGTGCCAGCAGTTCTACTAACCCACCGGGGGCTTATGGCTACACCTTC.

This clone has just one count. The CDR3 loop is CASSVRQGSYNEQFF. The DNA of the CDR3 is TGTGCCAGCAGTGTACGACAGGGGTCCTACAATGAGCAGTTCTTC. This sequence joins TRBV2 and TRBJ2-1; 8 bases map to TRBD1. J gave up 1 base and V 4 bases, and 3 bases lay outside the gene matches. The germline V gene encodes CDR1 SNHLY and CDR2 FYNNEI. The CDR3 loop spans 15 amino acids.

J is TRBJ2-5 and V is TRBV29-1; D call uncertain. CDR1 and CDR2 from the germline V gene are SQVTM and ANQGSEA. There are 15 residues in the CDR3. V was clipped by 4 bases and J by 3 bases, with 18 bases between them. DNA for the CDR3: TGCAGCGTTGTCCAGTCGGGTGCTGGGAAAGAGACCCAGTACTTC. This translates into CSVVQSGAGKETQYF.

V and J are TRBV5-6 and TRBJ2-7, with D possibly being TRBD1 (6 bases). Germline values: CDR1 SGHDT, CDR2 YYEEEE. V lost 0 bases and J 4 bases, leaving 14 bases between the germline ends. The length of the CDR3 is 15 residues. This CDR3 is CASSLAATGPYEQYF. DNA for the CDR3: TGTGCCAGCAGCTTGGCCGCGACAGGACCATACGAGCAGTACTTC.

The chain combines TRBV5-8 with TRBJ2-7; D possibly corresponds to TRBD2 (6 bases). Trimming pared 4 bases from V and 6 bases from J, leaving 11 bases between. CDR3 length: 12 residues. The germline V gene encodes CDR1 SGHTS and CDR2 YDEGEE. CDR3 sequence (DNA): TGTGCCAGCAGCACTTTCGGGGGCGAGCAGTACTTC. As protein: CASSTFGGEQYF.

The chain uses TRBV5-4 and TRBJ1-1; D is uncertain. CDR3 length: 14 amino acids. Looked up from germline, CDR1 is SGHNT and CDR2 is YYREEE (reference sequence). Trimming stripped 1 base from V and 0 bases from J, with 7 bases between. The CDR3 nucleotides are TGTGCCAGCAGCTTGATACAGATGAACACTGAAGCTTTCTTT. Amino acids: CASSLIQMNTEAFF.

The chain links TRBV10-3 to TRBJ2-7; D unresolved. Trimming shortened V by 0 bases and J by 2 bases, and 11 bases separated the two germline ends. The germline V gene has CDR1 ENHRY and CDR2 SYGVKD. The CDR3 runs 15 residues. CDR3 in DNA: TGTGCCATCAGTGAGTCGATGGCCTTGGCCTACGAGCAGTACTTC. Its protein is CAISESMALAYEQYF.

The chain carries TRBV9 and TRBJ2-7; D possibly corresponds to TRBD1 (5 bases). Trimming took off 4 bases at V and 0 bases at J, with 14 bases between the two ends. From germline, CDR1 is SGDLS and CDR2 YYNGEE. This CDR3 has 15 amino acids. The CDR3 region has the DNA TGTGCCAGCAGCCCCCAATTTGGGGCCTCCTACGAGCAGTACTTC. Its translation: CASSPQFGASYEQYF.